The source of this TCR beta chain is a study of blood T cell repertoires in COVID-19. The table lists this clone with a count of one. Original data processing: Quantification of nucleated cells was approximated via reference gene primer amplification. The table came from immunoSEQ multiplex PCR; TCRdb's copy has only in-frame clones and leaves some out. V and J calls and clone size are as listed in that table; D and trimming were resolved from the DNA. The top ten clones hold 15% to 20% of a sample with 200,000 to 250,000 clones, 85% of them seen once. The clonotype was recovered from a man aged 35 to 55 who had recovered from COVID-19. Sequenced: PBMCs or T cells enriched from blood (not recorded which).

For the CDR3, the DNA is TGTGCCAGCAGCTTCCCGGGACAGGGGGAATTCAATGAGCAGTTCTTC. Translating it yields CASSFPGQGEFNEQFF. The genes are TRBV11-3 and TRBJ2-1; TRBD1 aligns across 11 bases. Germline lookup yields CDR1 SGHNT and CDR2 YENEEA. Trimming at V came to 3 bases and at J to 6 bases, leaving 7 bases not matched to a gene. The CDR3 extends over 16 amino acids.